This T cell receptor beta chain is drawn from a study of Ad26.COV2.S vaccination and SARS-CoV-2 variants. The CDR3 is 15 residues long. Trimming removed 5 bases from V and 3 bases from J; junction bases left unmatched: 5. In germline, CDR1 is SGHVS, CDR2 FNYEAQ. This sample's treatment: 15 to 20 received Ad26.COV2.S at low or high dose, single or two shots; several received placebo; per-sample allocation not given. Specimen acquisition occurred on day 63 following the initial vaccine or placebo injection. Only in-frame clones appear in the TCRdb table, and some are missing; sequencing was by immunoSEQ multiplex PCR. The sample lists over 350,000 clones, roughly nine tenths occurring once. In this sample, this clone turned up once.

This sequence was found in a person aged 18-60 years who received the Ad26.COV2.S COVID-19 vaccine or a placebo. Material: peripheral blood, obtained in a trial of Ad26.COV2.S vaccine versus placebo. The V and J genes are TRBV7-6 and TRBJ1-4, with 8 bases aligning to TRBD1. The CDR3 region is CASSTNRGANEKLFF. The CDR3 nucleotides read TGTGCCAGCAGCACAAACAGGGGGGCTAATGAAAAACTGTTTTTT.